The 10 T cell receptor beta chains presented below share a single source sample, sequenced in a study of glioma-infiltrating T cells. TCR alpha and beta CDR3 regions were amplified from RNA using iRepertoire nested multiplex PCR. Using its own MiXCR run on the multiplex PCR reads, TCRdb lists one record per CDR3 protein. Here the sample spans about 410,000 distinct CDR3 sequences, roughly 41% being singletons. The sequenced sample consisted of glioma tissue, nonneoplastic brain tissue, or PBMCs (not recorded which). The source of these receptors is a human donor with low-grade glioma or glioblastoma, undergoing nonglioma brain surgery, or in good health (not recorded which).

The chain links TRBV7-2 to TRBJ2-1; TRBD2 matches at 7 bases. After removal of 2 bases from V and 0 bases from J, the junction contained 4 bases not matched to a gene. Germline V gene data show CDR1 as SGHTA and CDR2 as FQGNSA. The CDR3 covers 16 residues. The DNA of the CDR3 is TGTGCCAGCAGCTTATTCGGCGGGAGCTCCTACAATGAGCAGTTCTTC. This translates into CASSLFGGSSYNEQFF.

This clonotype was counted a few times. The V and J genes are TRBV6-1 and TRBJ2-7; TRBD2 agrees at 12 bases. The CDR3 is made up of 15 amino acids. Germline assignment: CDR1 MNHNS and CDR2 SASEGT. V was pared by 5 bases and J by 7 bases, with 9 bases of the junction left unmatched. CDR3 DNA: TGTGCCAGCAGTTCCCTAGCGGGAGGGCCAAATGAGCAGTACTTC. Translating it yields CASSSLAGGPNEQYF.

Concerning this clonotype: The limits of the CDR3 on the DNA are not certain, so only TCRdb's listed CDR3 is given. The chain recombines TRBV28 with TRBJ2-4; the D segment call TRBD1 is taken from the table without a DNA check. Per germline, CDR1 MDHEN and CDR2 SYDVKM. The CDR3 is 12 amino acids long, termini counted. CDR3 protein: CASSSSEGQVIF.

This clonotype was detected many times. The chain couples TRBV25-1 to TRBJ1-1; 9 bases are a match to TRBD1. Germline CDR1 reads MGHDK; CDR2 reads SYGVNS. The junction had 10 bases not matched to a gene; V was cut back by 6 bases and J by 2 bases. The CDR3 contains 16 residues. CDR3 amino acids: CASRPPPGQGNTEAFF. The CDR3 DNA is TGTGCCAGCAGACCGCCCCCGGGACAGGGTAACACTGAAGCTTTCTTT.

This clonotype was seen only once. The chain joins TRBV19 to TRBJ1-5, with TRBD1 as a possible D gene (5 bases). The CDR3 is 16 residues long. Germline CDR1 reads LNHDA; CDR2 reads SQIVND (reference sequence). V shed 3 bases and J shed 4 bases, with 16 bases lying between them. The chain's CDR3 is CASSIPQELWNQPQHF. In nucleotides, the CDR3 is TGTGCCAGTAGTATCCCACAGGAACTTTGGAATCAGCCCCAGCATTTT.

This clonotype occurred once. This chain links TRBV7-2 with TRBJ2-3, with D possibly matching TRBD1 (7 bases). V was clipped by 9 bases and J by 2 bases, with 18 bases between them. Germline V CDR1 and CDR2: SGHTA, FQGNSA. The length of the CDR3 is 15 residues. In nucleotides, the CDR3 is TGTGCCAGAAGCCCGGCGGGACAGATCACAGATACGCAGTATTTT. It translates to CARSPAGQITDTQYF. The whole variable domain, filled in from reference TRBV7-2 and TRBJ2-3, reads GAGVSQSPSNKVTEKGKDVELRCDPISGHTALYWYRQSLGQGLEFLIYFQGNSAPDKSGLPSDRFSAERTGGSVSTLTIQRTQQEDSAVYLCARSPAGQITDTQYFGPGTRLTVL.

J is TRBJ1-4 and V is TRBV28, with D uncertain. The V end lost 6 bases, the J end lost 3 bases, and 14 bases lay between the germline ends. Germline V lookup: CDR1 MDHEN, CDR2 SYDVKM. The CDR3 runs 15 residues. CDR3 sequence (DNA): TGTGCCAGCAGGCTCGGGAGGAGAGCTAATGAAAAACTGTTTTTT. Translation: CASRLGRRANEKLFF.

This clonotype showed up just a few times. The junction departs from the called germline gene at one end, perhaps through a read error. The CDR3 sequence is CASSYGIGGTEELFF. The DNA for the CDR3 is TGTGCCAGCAGTTACGGAATAGGGGGAACCGAGGAGCTGTTTTTT. This rearrangement joins TRBV6-5 to TRBJ2-2; D may be TRBD1 (6 bases). Germline V CDR1 and CDR2: MNHEY, SVGAGI. The CDR3 has 15 amino acids.

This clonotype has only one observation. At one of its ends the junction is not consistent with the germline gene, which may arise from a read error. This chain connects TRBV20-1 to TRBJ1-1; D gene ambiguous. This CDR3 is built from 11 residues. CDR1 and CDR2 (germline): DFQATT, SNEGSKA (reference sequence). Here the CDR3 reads CSARDQTEASF. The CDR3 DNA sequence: TGCAGTGCTAGAGATCAAACTGAAGCTTCCTTT.

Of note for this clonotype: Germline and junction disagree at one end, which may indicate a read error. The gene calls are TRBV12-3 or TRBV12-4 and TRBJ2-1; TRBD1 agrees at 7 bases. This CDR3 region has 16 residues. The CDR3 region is CASSKGQPPSYNEEFF. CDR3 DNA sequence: TGTGCCAGCAGCAAGGGACAGCCGCCCTCCTACAATGAGGAGTTCTTC.